This entry concerns a single T cell receptor (beta chain). Method: immunoSEQ multiplex PCR; TCRdb's copy keeps in-frame clones and lacks some. Among around 140,000 clones listed, around 72% were seen once. The data belong to a study of blood T cell repertoires in COVID-19. Overall study: The cDNA or gDNA used as material had been derived from T cells, B-cell-depleted T cells, or PBMCs.

Trimming removed 0 bases from V and 8 bases from J; junction bases left unmatched: 5. Germline loops: CDR1 MGHRA, CDR2 YSYEKL. This CDR3 spans 16 amino acids. Specimen: peripheral blood. The chain uses TRBV4-1 and TRBJ2-1; 12 bases map to TRBD2. The receptor comes from a woman aged 55 to 70 with acute or convalescent COVID-19. Here the CDR3 DNA reads TGCGCCAGCAGCCAAGAGATGACTAGCGGGAGCTATGAGCAGTTCTTC. It yields the protein CASSQEMTSGSYEQFF.